Here is one T cell receptor beta chain with its context. The data originate from a study of blood T cell repertoires in COVID-19. Study-level information: The United States, Italy and Spain provided the acute and convalescent COVID-19 samples. PBMCs, B-cell-depleted T cells, or T cells were the source of the cDNA or gDNA that made up the material.

Donors were grouped by their self-reported clinical history. Exposed enrollees encountered a COVID-19 case at some point within 2 weeks before study entry. The CDR3 loop spans 16 amino acids. From germline, CDR1 is SGHRS and CDR2 YFSETQ. Trimming shortened V by 7 bases and J by 1 base, and 20 bases separated the two germline ends. The data were produced by immunoSEQ multiplex PCR, yet TCRdb's version contains in-frame clones alone and is incomplete. This sample has 300,000 to 350,000 clones, with more than 90% found just once. The sequenced material came from PBMCs or T cells enriched from blood (not recorded which). The V and J genes are TRBV5-1 and TRBJ1-1; perhaps TRBD1 as D (6 bases). This receptor was obtained from a woman under 40 who had been exposed to COVID-19. This chain's CDR3 is CASARPGGAENTEAFF. DNA for the CDR3: TGCGCCAGCGCCCGCCCGGGGGGGGCTGAGAACACTGAAGCTTTCTTT.